The 29 T cell receptor beta chains in this list originate from one sample, sequenced in a study of CXCR3-negative and CXCR3-positive naive CD8 T cells. Researchers prepared the TRB cDNA libraries using 5' RACE with UMI labels. After re-calling the 5' RACE reads, TCRdb lists one entry per CDR3 protein, DNA absent. The sample has 65,000 to 95,000 distinct CDR3 sequences. The sequencing input was naive CXCR3- CD8+ T cells from blood. The subset was: CD45RO-CCR7+CD27+CD95- naive CD8+ T cells lacking CXCR3 (TNR3-). These receptors came from a human donor in good health. Some clones in this sample may be carry-over from other donors' samples.

Here the CDR3 reads CSVDGGGGAHRHTF. The rearrangement links TRBV29-1 to TRBJ1-2. CDR3 length equals 14 residues. In germline, CDR1 is SQVTM, CDR2 ANQGSEA.

The chain recombines TRBV20-1 with TRBJ1-1; the TRBD1 assignment by TCRdb is unverifiable without DNA. CDR1 DFQATT and CDR2 SNEGSKA come from the germline V gene (reference sequence). The length of the CDR3 is 16 residues. CDR3 in amino acids: CSAINRERPLNTEAFF.

The rearrangement uses TRBV7-9 and TRBJ1-2; TCRdb reports TRBD1, a call that lacks DNA to check it against. The CDR3 is made up of 14 amino acids. Germline CDR1 and CDR2: SEHNR and FQNEAQ (reference sequence). The CDR3 here is CASSPGEANYGYTF.

The chain joins TRBV6-1 to TRBJ2-7; TCRdb names TRBD1, which stays unverified in the absence of DNA. This CDR3 comprises 14 residues. Germline loops: CDR1 MNHNS, CDR2 SASEGT. CDR3 region: CASSKTGTTDEQYF.

The rearrangement joins TRBV20-1 to TRBJ2-3. The CDR3 length is 17 residues. Germline V gene data show CDR1 as DFQATT and CDR2 as SNEGSKA (reference sequence). CDR3 sequence: CSARDESRRWNGDTQYF.

This chain uses TRBV6-6 with TRBJ2-3; there is no DNA to check the TCRdb D call of TRBD1. The CDR3 totals 16 residues. CDR1 is MNHNY and CDR2 is SVGAGI in the germline V gene (reference sequence). CDR3: CASGQWGGTSTDTQYF.

The J gene is TRBJ1-2, the V gene TRBV7-9. The CDR3 is made up of 13 amino acids. Germline V gene lookup returns CDR1 SEHNR and CDR2 FQNEAQ (reference sequence). This CDR3 is CASSLPSEHGYTF.

The chain has TRBV19 and TRBJ2-1; the TCRdb D gene call, TRBD1, has no DNA to confirm it. This CDR3 comprises 13 residues. In germline, CDR1 is LNHDA, CDR2 SQIVND (reference sequence). CDR3 loop: CASDRGGGNEQFF.

V usage is TRBV7-9 and J usage is TRBJ1-5. CDR3 length equals 12 residues. CDR1 is SEHNR, CDR2 FQNEAQ, per germline (reference sequence). The chain's CDR3 is CASSLANQPQHF.

The CDR3 region is CASSSGMGRTDTQYF. The V gene is TRBV12-3 or TRBV12-4, the J gene TRBJ2-3. There are 15 residues in the CDR3.

The chain is built from TRBV11-1 and TRBJ2-1; TCRdb returns TRBD1, unconfirmable since there is no DNA. The CDR3 is made up of 16 amino acids. Germline V gene sequence: CDR1 SGHAT, CDR2 FQDESV (reference sequence). This CDR3 reads CASSSATGTRHNEQFF.

The chain is built from TRBV21-1 and TRBJ2-1; TCRdb calls TRBD2, which cannot be checked without DNA. TRBV21-1 is shown as a pseudogene. CDR3 size: 16 residues. The CDR3 protein is CASSSPEGSITVKQFF.

The J gene is TRBJ2-5, the V gene TRBV29-1; TCRdb selects TRBD1, and the lack of DNA leaves this call unchecked. The germline gives CDR1 SQVTM, CDR2 ANQGSEA. The CDR3 spans 15 residues. The CDR3 reads CSVDGTGGFQETQYF.

The genes are TRBV6-5 and TRBJ2-3. This CDR3 has 16 amino acids. CDR1 is MNHEY, CDR2 SVGAGI, per germline. The CDR3: CASSYTGITSTDTQYF.

The chain has TRBV4-2 and TRBJ1-1; the TCRdb D gene call, TRBD1, has no DNA to confirm it. Germline V CDR1 and CDR2: LGHNA, YNFKEQ. This CDR3 region has 15 residues. The chain's CDR3 is CASSQGGNTNTEAFF.

The chain uses TRBV20-1 and TRBJ1-1; TCRdb's D call, TRBD1, is unchecked because there is no DNA. This CDR3 is built from 13 residues. Germline CDR1 is DFQATT and CDR2 is SNEGSKA (reference sequence). The CDR3 sequence: CSAPGWGPHEAFF.

V usage is TRBV29-1 and J usage is TRBJ2-5; the TCRdb call, TRBD2, lacks DNA for checking. CDR1 is SQVTM, CDR2 ANQGSEA, per germline. The CDR3 has 19 amino acids. The CDR3: CSVEPGLAGVHLLGETQYF. The full variable domain, its missing parts supplied by reference TRBV29-1 and TRBJ2-5, is SAVISQKPSRDICQRGTSLTIQCQVDSQVTMMFWYRQQPGQSLTLIATANQGSEATYESGFVIDKFPISRPNLTFSTLTVSNMSPEDSSIYLCSVEPGLAGVHLLGETQYFGPGTRLLVL.

This rearrangement joins TRBV2 to TRBJ2-7; lacking DNA, the TRBD1 call made by TCRdb goes unchecked. The CDR3 sequence is 14 residues long. Germline CDR1 reads SNHLY; CDR2 reads FYNNEI. The chain's CDR3 is CASTPGQLLDEQYF. The full variable domain, completed using reference TRBV2 and TRBJ2-7, is EPEVTQTPSHQVTQMGQEVILRCVPISNHLYFYWYRQILGQKVEFLVSFYNNEISEKSEIFDDQFSVERPDGSNFTLKIRSTKLEDSAMYFCASTPGQLLDEQYFGPGTRLTVT.

The chain's CDR3 is CSVESRVNTGELFF. V usage is TRBV29-1 and J usage is TRBJ2-2. The V gene's germline CDR1 is SQVTM and CDR2 ANQGSEA. CDR3 length equals 14 residues.

This chain links TRBV29-1 with TRBJ2-1; TCRdb's D gene call, TRBD2, goes unchecked for lack of DNA. The CDR3 totals 14 residues. Germline CDR1 reads SQVTM; CDR2 reads ANQGSEA. The chain's CDR3 is CSVPEGLARNEQFF.

The rearrangement joins TRBV12-3 or TRBV12-4 to TRBJ2-5. The CDR3 contains 12 residues. This chain's CDR3 is CASSSYQETQYF.

This chain joins TRBV4-2 and TRBJ2-2; TCRdb designates TRBD2, a call that cannot be tested without DNA. Germline V gene sequence: CDR1 LGHNA, CDR2 YNFKEQ. The CDR3 extends over 17 amino acids. The CDR3 sequence is CASSQEVGLVLGGELFF.

The chain has TRBV7-9 and TRBJ2-5; TCRdb indicates TRBD1, and absent DNA this call remains unverified. Germline V gene data show CDR1 as SEHNR and CDR2 as FQNEAQ (reference sequence). The CDR3 extends over 14 amino acids. This CDR3 is CASSILEGEETQYF.

The V and J genes are TRBV12-3 or TRBV12-4 and TRBJ2-7; the D call of TRBD1 rests on TCRdb alone, since no DNA is present to check it. The CDR3 has 18 residues. CDR3 amino acids: CASSSPGTGLPNSYEQYF.

The chain combines TRBV7-9 with TRBJ2-3. The CDR3 runs to 16 residues. CDR1 is SEHNR, CDR2 FQNEAQ, per germline (reference sequence). This chain's CDR3 is CASSFARGYGTDTQYF.

This chain connects TRBV12-3 or TRBV12-4 to TRBJ2-7. This CDR3 contains 14 residues. This CDR3 reads CASSFLGYLGEQYF.

The chain couples TRBV7-9 to TRBJ2-7. This CDR3 region has 13 residues. CDR1 is SEHNR and CDR2 is FQNEAQ in the germline V gene (reference sequence). CDR3 loop: CASSSPVTYEQYF.

The chain has TRBV2 and TRBJ2-7; the D call of TRBD1 rests on TCRdb alone, since no DNA is present to check it. From germline, CDR1 is SNHLY and CDR2 FYNNEI. The CDR3 is 14 amino acids. The CDR3 here is CASSDRVYSYEQYF.

The V and J genes are TRBV6-6 and TRBJ1-2; TCRdb returns TRBD1, unconfirmable since there is no DNA. Germline values: CDR1 MNHNY, CDR2 SVGAGI (reference sequence). There are 15 residues in the CDR3. This CDR3 is CASSYFGTESYGYTF.